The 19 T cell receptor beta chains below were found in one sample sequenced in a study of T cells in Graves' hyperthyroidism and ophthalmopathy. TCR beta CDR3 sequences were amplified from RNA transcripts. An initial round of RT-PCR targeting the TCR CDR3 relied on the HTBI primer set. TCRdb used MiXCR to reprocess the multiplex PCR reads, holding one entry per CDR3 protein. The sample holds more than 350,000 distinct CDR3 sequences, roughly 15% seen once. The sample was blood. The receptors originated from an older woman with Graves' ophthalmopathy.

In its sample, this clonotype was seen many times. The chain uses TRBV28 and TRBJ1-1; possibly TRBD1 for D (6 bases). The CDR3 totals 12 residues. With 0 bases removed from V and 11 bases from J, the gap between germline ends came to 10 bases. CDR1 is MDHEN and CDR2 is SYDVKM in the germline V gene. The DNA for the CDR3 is TGTGCCAGCAGTTTATGGGGACAAGGGGCTTTCTTT. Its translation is CASSLWGQGAFF.

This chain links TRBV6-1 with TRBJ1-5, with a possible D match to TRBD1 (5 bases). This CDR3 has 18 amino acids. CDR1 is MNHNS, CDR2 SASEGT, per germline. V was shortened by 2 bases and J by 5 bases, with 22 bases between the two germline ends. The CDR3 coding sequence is TGTGCCAGCAGTGAAAGGGTCGGACACCCCGTGGTGGATCAGCCCCAGCATTTT. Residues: CASSERVGHPVVDQPQHF.

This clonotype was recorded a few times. CDR3 sequence (DNA): TGTGCCAGCGGGAAAACGAACACCGGGGAGCTGTTTTTT. Protein sequence: CASGKTNTGELFF. This chain joins TRBV7-2 and TRBJ2-2; D gene unclear. Trimming shortened V by 8 bases and J by 0 bases, and 7 bases separated the two germline ends. Germline V gene data show CDR1 as SGHTA and CDR2 as FQGNSA. There are 13 residues in the CDR3.

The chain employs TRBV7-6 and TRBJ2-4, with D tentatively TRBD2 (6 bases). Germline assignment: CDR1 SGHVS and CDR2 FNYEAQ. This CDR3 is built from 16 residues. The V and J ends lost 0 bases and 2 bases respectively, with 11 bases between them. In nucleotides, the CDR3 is TGTGCCAGCAGCTTAGCGAGGGCGGGAACCAAAAACATTCAGTACTTC. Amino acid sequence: CASSLARAGTKNIQYF.

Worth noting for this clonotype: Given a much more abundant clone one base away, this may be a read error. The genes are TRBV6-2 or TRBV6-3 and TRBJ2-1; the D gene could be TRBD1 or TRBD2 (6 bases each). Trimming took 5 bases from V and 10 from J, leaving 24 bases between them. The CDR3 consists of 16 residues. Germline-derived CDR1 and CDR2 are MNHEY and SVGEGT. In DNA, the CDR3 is TGTGCCAGCAGTACGCCTAGCTTCGGGGGCGTAGGCGAGCAGTTCTTC. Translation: CASSTPSFGGVGEQFF.

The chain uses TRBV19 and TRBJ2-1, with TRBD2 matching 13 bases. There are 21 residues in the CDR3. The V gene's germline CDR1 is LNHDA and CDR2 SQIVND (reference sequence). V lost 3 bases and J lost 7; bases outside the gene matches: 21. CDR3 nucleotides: TGTGCCAGTAGTATTTTTCTTGGGACTAGCGGGACGGGAGAATTTTGGAATGAGCAGTTCTTC. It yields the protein CASSIFLGTSGTGEFWNEQFF.

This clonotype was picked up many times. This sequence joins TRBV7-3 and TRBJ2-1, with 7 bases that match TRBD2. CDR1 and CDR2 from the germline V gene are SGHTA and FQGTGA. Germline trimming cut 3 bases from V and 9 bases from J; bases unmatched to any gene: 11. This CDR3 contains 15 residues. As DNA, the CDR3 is TGTGCCAGCAGCTTGCGGGCTAGCGGCCCCGCTGAGCAGTTCTTC. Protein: CASSLRASGPAEQFF.

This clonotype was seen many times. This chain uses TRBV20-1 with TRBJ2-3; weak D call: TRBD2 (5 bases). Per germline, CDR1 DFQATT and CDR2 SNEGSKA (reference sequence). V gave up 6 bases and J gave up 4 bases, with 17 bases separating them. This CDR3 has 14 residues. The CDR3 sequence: CSARGGSEADTQYF. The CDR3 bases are TGCAGTGCCCGAGGCGGGTCTGAGGCAGATACGCAGTATTTT.

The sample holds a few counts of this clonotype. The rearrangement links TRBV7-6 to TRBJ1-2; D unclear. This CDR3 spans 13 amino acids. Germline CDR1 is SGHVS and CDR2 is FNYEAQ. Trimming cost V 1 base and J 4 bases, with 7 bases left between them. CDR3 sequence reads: CASSLGVSYGYTF. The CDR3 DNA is TGTGCCAGCAGCTTAGGGGTCAGCTATGGCTACACCTTC.

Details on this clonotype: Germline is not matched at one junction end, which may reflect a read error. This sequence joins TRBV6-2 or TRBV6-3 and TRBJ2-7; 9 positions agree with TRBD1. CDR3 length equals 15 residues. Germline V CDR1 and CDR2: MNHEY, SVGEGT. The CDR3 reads CASRIRDRATYGQYF. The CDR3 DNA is TGTGCCAGCAGGATCCGGGACAGGGCCACCTACGGGCAGTACTTC.

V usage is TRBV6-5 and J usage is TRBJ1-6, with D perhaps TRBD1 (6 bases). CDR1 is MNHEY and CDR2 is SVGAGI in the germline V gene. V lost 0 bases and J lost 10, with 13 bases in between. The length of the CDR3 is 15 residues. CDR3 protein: CASSYSGQRGSPLHF. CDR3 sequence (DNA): TGTGCCAGCAGTTACTCAGGACAGAGAGGATCACCCCTCCACTTT.

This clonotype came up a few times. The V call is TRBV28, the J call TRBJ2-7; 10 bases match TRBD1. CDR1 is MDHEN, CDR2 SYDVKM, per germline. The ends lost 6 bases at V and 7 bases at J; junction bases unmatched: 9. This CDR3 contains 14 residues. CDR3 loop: CASSLPGQGREQYF. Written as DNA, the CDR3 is TGTGCCAGCAGCTTACCGGGACAGGGGCGGGAGCAGTACTTC.

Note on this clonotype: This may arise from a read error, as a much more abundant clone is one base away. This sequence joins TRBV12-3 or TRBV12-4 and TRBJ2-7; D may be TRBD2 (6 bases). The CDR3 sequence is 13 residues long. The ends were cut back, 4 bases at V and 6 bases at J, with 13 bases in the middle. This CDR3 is CASSWDSWGEQYF. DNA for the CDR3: TGTGCCAGCAGTTGGGACTCCTGGGGCGAGCAGTACTTC.

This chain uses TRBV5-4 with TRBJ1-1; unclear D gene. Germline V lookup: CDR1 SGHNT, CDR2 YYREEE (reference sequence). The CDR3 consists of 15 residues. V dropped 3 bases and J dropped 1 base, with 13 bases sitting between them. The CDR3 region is CASSSVGQENTEAFF. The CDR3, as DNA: TGTGCCAGCAGCTCTGTGGGCCAGGAGAACACTGAAGCTTTCTTT.

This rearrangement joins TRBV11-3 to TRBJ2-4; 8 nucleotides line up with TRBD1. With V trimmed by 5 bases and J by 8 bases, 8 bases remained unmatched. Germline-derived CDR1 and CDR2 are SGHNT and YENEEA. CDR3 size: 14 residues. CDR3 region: CASSPGQGGDIQYF. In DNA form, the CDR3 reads TGTGCCAGCAGCCCAGGACAGGGCGGGGACATTCAGTACTTC.

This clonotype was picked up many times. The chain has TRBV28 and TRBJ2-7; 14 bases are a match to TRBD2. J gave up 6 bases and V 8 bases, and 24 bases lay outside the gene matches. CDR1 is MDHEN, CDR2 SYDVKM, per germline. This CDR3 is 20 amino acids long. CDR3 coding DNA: TGTGCCAGCGAGACATCACCGGGACTAGCGGGAGTCGGCGGCTGGGGCGAGCAGTACTTC. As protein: CASETSPGLAGVGGWGEQYF.

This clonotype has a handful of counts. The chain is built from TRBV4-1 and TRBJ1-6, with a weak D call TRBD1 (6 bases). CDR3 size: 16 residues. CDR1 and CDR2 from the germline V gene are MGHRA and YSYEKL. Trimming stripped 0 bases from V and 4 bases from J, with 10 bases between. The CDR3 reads CASSQDGTRYNSPLHF. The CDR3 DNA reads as TGCGCCAGCAGCCAAGATGGGACAAGGTATAATTCACCCCTCCACTTT.

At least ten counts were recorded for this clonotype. CDR3 coding DNA: TGTGCCTGGAGTGTAAGGGTAGTAGAAAAACTGTTTTTT. Its translation: CAWSVRVVEKLFF. The V gene is TRBV30, the J gene TRBJ1-4; D not resolved. Between the trimmed V and J ends, which lost 0 bases and 8 bases, there was a span of 10 bases. The CDR3 spans 13 residues. CDR1 is GTSNPN and CDR2 is SVGIG in the germline V gene (reference sequence).

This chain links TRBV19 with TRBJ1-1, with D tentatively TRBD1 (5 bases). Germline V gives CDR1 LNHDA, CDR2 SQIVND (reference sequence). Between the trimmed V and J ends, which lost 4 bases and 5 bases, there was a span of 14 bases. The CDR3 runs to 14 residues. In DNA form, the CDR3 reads TGTGCCAGTAGTAGAACAGGCTGGGGAACTGAAGCTTTCTTT. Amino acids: CASSRTGWGTEAFF.